These 13 T cell receptor beta chains were sequenced from one sample in a study of T cell responses to AZD1222 COVID-19 vaccine. The assay was immunoSEQ multiplex PCR, and TCRdb's table has in-frame clones only and misses some. The sample yields about 54,000 clones, about 85% seen once. Material: peripheral blood, obtained on day 0 of AZD1222 vaccination. Receptors originate from an adult in good health.

The chain has TRBV7-6 and TRBJ2-7, with TRBD1 matching 11 bases. V lost 6 bases to trimming and J lost 3 bases; unmatched junction nucleotides: 7. Germline lookup yields CDR1 SGHVS and CDR2 FNYEAQ. The CDR3 covers 15 residues. The CDR3 spells CASSSGTGGNYEQYF. The DNA of the CDR3 is TGTGCCAGCAGTTCCGGGACAGGGGGTAACTACGAGCAGTACTTC.

This clone is judged medium-sized. V usage is TRBV6-2 or TRBV6-3 and J usage is TRBJ2-1, with 13 bases aligning to TRBD2. The length of the CDR3 is 15 residues. CDR1 and CDR2 (germline): MNHEY, SVGEGT. Trimming cost V 6 bases and J 8 bases; bases outside gene matches: 7. The CDR3 DNA sequence: TGTGCCAGCAGCCCCTGGACTAGCGGGGGCGATGAGCAGTTCTTC. Residues: CASSPWTSGGDEQFF.

The chain uses TRBV24-1 and TRBJ1-2, with 8 bases aligning to TRBD1. Germline V gives CDR1 KGHDR, CDR2 SFDVKD. The CDR3 totals 15 residues. Germline trimming cut 4 bases from V and 0 bases from J; bases unmatched to any gene: 3. The CDR3, as DNA: TGTGCCACCAGTGACCGGGACAGGACTAACTATGGCTACACCTTC. Amino acids: CATSDRDRTNYGYTF.

This chain links TRBV6-5 with TRBJ1-2; maybe TRBD1 (5 bases). This CDR3 region has 14 residues. Per the germline V gene, CDR1 is MNHEY and CDR2 is SVGAGI. The ends were cut back, 0 bases at V and 5 bases at J, with 10 bases in the middle. The DNA for the CDR3 is TGTGCCAGCAGTTACTCGGATACAGGTTATGGCTACACCTTC. Protein sequence: CASSYSDTGYGYTF.

The chain joins TRBV28 to TRBJ2-5, with D perhaps being TRBD1 or TRBD2 (5 bases each). Deletions cut 3 bases from V and 5 bases from J, with 16 bases between. Per germline, CDR1 MDHEN and CDR2 SYDVKM. The CDR3 runs 15 residues. This chain's CDR3 is CASSLRGTAWETQYF. The CDR3 DNA reads as TGTGCCAGCAGTTTGAGGGGTACCGCGTGGGAGACCCAGTACTTC.

The rearrangement links TRBV6-5 to TRBJ1-2; D call uncertain. This CDR3 has 14 residues. Germline V gene sequence: CDR1 MNHEY, CDR2 SVGAGI. V was pared by 5 bases and J by 0 bases, with 10 bases between. CDR3 sequence (DNA): TGTGCCAGCAGTATTGGCGATTCTAACTATGGCTACACCTTC. Protein: CASSIGDSNYGYTF.

The genes are TRBV5-1 and TRBJ2-7; D might be TRBD1 (5 bases). Germline assignment: CDR1 SGHRS and CDR2 YFSETQ. The V end was cut by 0 bases, the J end by 2 bases, with 6 bases between. CDR3 size: 13 residues. For the CDR3, the DNA is TGCGCCAGCAGCTTGGACAGGCCCTACGAGCAGTACTTC. Its protein product is CASSLDRPYEQYF.

The chain has TRBV10-2 and TRBJ1-1; a weak D match, TRBD1 (5 bases). The germline V and J ends were trimmed by 7 bases and 4 bases, with 13 bases remaining between them. CDR3 size: 13 residues. Per the germline V gene, CDR1 is WSHSY and CDR2 is SAAADI. CDR3 in DNA: TGCGCCAGCACCCCAACGGGGGGCACTGAAGCTTTCTTT. Amino acid sequence: CASTPTGGTEAFF.

The chain carries TRBV19 and TRBJ1-6; 10 bases agree with TRBD1. Germline trimming cut 6 bases from V and 5 bases from J; bases unmatched to any gene: 10. Per germline, CDR1 LNHDA and CDR2 SQIVND (reference sequence). CDR3 length equals 17 residues. The CDR3 DNA follows: TGTGCCAGTAGGACTAGCGGGACAGGGGAGAATAATTCACCCCTCCACTTT. Residues: CASRTSGTGENNSPLHF.

This clone was picked up a small number of times. V and J are TRBV7-3 and TRBJ2-1; TRBD2 aligns across 10 bases. The CDR3 extends over 16 amino acids. Germline values: CDR1 SGHTA, CDR2 FQGTGA. J was trimmed by 4 bases and V by 6 bases; bases with no gene match: 9. CDR3 in amino acids: CASSPVPGLAYNEQFF. The DNA of the CDR3 is TGTGCCAGCAGTCCCGTGCCGGGACTAGCGTACAATGAGCAGTTCTTC. Combining the CDR3 with reference TRBV7-3 and TRBJ2-1 gives the whole variable domain GAGVSQTPSNKVTEKGKYVELRCDPISGHTALYWYRQSLGQGPEFLIYFQGTGAADDSGLPNDRFFAVRPEGSVSTLKIQRTERGDSAVYLCASSPVPGLAYNEQFFGPGTRLTVL.

V and J are TRBV3-1 (or the pseudogene TRBV3-2) and TRBJ1-2, with 7 bases that match TRBD1. CDR1 and CDR2 (germline): LGHDT, YNNKEL (reference sequence). The CDR3 loop spans 12 amino acids. Trimming at V came to 6 bases and at J to 6 bases, leaving 4 bases not matched to a gene. Here the CDR3 DNA reads TGTGCCAGCAGGACAACAGGGGATGGCTACACCTTC. Translation gives CASRTTGDGYTF.

The gene calls are TRBV5-1 and TRBJ1-2, with 8 bases that match TRBD1. V trimming: 4 bases; J trimming: 6 bases; junction bases outside the gene matches: 8. The CDR3 is 14 residues long. Germline V gene data show CDR1 as SGHRS and CDR2 as YFSETQ. CDR3 in DNA: TGCGCCAGCAGCCCCGGGACAGGCCGGGATGGCTACACCTTC. Translating gives CASSPGTGRDGYTF. The full variable domain, completed using reference TRBV5-1 and TRBJ1-2, is KAGVTQTPRYLIKTRGQQVTLSCSPISGHRSVSWYQQTPGQGLQFLFEYFSETQRNKGNFPGRFSGRQFSNSRSEMNVSTLELGDSALYLCASSPGTGRDGYTFGSGTRLTVV.

This clone was counted a single time. The chain recombines TRBV7-8 with TRBJ2-7; weak D call: TRBD1 (7 bases). V was trimmed by 2 bases and J by 2 bases, leaving 13 bases between them. Germline lookup yields CDR1 SGHVS and CDR2 FQNEAQ. This CDR3 has 15 amino acids. This chain's CDR3 is CASSLFAGTAYEQYF. The CDR3 DNA sequence: TGTGCCAGCAGCTTATTCGCGGGGACAGCCTACGAGCAGTACTTC.